Shown below are 29 T cell receptor beta chains from a single sample sequenced in a study of cytotoxic CD8 clonotypes in ibrutinib-treated CLL (dated by TCRdb to the early 2020s). Receptor amplification or capture employed the immunoSEQ multiplex PCR assay. Drawn from immuneACCESS, this table holds only the in-frame rearrangements with V and J called that TCRdb kept. Clones are partly lost; checked studies trace under half to an unresolved V gene and leave the rest unexplained. This sample is represented by approximately 45,000 clones; roughly 76% of them were singletons. The ten largest clonotypes hold 9.5% to 15% of the sample. This specimen's time point label, per the study, means: about 11 months on ibrutinib. The input for sequencing was PBMCs, taken after 12 months of ibrutinib treatment. The receptors derive from a human donor with chronic lymphocytic leukemia.

The CDR3, as DNA: TGTGCCAGCAGGGACCTAAACTATGGCTACACCTTC. It translates to CASRDLNYGYTF. The chain uses TRBV2 and TRBJ1-2; D gene unclear. Per germline, CDR1 SNHLY and CDR2 FYNNEI. Between the trimmed V and J ends, which lost 6 bases and 2 bases, there was a span of 7 bases. The length of the CDR3 is 12 residues.

The chain has TRBV7-9 and TRBJ1-2; D not resolved. Germline V gene lookup returns CDR1 SEHNR and CDR2 FQNEAQ (reference sequence). The CDR3 spans 12 residues. The ends were cut back, 0 bases at V and 7 bases at J, with 6 bases in the middle. The DNA of the CDR3 is TGTGCCAGCAGCTTAGCCGACGGTGGCTACACCTTC. Protein: CASSLADGGYTF. Combining the CDR3 with reference TRBV7-9 and TRBJ1-2 gives the whole variable domain DTGVSQNPRHKITKRGQNVTFRCDPISEHNRLYWYRQTLGQGPEFLTYFQNEAQLEKSRLLSDRFSAERPKGSFSTLEIQRTEQGDSAMYLCASSLADGGYTFGSGTRLTVV.

The chain carries TRBV2 and TRBJ2-7, with no clear D. Trimming cost V 7 bases and J 4 bases, with 11 bases left between them. Germline CDR1 and CDR2: SNHLY and FYNNEI. The CDR3 extends over 12 amino acids. The CDR3 sequence: CASNPAYYEQYF. In DNA form, the CDR3 reads TGTGCCAGCAACCCAGCCTATTACGAGCAGTACTTC.

This clone was seen just once. The chain joins TRBV10-3 to TRBJ2-1; D not resolved. V was shortened by 7 bases and J by 7 bases, with 17 bases between the two germline ends. The CDR3 is 14 residues long. Per the germline V gene, CDR1 is ENHRY and CDR2 is SYGVKD. CDR3 DNA sequence: TGTGCCATCACTCGCTATCCCCAGGAAAATGAGCAGTTCTTC. Translated: CAITRYPQENEQFF.

This chain links TRBV2 with TRBJ2-4; 7 positions agree with TRBD1. Trimming took 5 bases from V and 5 from J; bases not matched to a gene: 6. From germline, CDR1 is SNHLY and CDR2 FYNNEI. The CDR3 extends over 14 amino acids. The CDR3 nucleotides read TGTGCCAGCAGTATCTGGGACAGCCAAAACATTCAGTACTTC. It yields the protein CASSIWDSQNIQYF.

The gene calls are TRBV2 and TRBJ1-4, with TRBD1 matching over 9 bases. Trimming took 6 bases from V and 4 from J; bases not matched to a gene: 6. CDR1 SNHLY and CDR2 FYNNEI come from the germline V gene. The CDR3 extends over 15 amino acids. CDR3 nucleotides: TGTGCCAGCAGCCCGACAGGGGGTGATAATGAAAAACTGTTTTTT. It codes for CASSPTGGDNEKLFF. Full variable domain (outside the CDR3, taken from reference TRBV2 and TRBJ1-4): EPEVTQTPSHQVTQMGQEVILRCVPISNHLYFYWYRQILGQKVEFLVSFYNNEISEKSEIFDDQFSVERPDGSNFTLKIRSTKLEDSAMYFCASSPTGGDNEKLFFGSGTQLSVL.

This chain joins TRBV10-1 and TRBJ1-4; D remains unclear. The V gene's germline CDR1 is WNHNN and CDR2 SYGVQD (reference sequence). Trimming took 0 bases from V and 5 from J, leaving 1 base between them. The CDR3 loop spans 12 amino acids. CDR3 in DNA: TGCGCCAGCAGTGAGTCGAATGAAAAACTGTTTTTT. Translated: CASSESNEKLFF.

The chain links TRBV15 to TRBJ1-2; D possibly corresponds to TRBD1 (5 bases). From germline, CDR1 is LNHNV and CDR2 YYDKDF (reference sequence). The ends were cut back, 1 base at V and 5 bases at J, with 20 bases in the middle. CDR3 size: 17 residues. DNA for the CDR3: TGTGCCACCAGCAGAGCCGTAGGGGTCGGTCTAGGATATGGCTACACCTTC. It codes for CATSRAVGVGLGYGYTF.

V gene TRBV6-4 combines with J gene TRBJ2-1, with unresolved D. Looked up from germline, CDR1 is MRHNA and CDR2 is SNTAGT. This CDR3 is 13 amino acids long. Trimming shortened V by 4 bases and J by 0 bases, and 4 bases separated the two germline ends. The CDR3 is CASSGNSYNEQFF. CDR3 nucleotide sequence: TGTGCCAGCAGTGGGAACTCCTACAATGAGCAGTTCTTC.

This clone has more than one count but fewer than ten. Other DNA sequences in the sample encode the same CDR3. V usage is TRBV9 and J usage is TRBJ1-6; tentative D call: TRBD1 (5 bases). V shed 0 bases and J shed 7 bases, with 5 bases lying between them. This CDR3 comprises 13 residues. Germline V gene data show CDR1 as SGDLS and CDR2 as YYNGEE. CDR3 loop: CASSVAGNSPLHF. DNA of the CDR3: TGTGCCAGCAGCGTAGCAGGGAATTCACCCCTCCACTTT. The entire variable domain, with the rest obtained from reference TRBV9 and TRBJ1-6, is as follows: DSGVTQTPKHLITATGQRVTLRCSPRSGDLSVYWYQQSLDQGLQFLIQYYNGEERAKGNILERFSAQQFPDLHSELNLSSLELGDSALYFCASSVAGNSPLHFGNGTRLTVT.

The chain links TRBV7-8 to TRBJ1-3; D gene uncertain. The CDR3 is made up of 12 amino acids. Germline CDR1 SGHVS, CDR2 FQNEAQ. Deletions cut 3 bases from V and 6 bases from J, with 6 bases between. The CDR3 nucleotides are TGTGCCAGCAGCTTTATAGCAAACACCATATATTTT. It is translated as CASSFIANTIYF.

The rearrangement joins TRBV4-2 to TRBJ1-3, with D uncertain. The CDR3 runs to 15 residues. Trimming pared 0 bases from V and 2 bases from J, leaving 8 bases between. Per the germline V gene, CDR1 is LGHNA and CDR2 is YNFKEQ. For the CDR3, the DNA is TGTGCCAGCAGCCAAGATGGGGTCACTGGAAACACCATATATTTT. This translates into CASSQDGVTGNTIYF.

The table lists this clone with a few counts. V is TRBV2 and J is TRBJ2-1, with D perhaps TRBD2 (5 bases). This CDR3 spans 14 amino acids. Germline CDR1 is SNHLY and CDR2 is FYNNEI. V shed 2 bases and J shed 9 bases, with 14 bases lying between them. CDR3 DNA: TGTGCCAGCAGTGAAAACGACAACGAGGGTGAGCAGTTCTTC. Translating gives CASSENDNEGEQFF.

This rearrangement joins TRBV2 to TRBJ2-5; D call uncertain. V shed 7 bases and J shed 5 bases, with 11 bases lying between them. Germline assignment: CDR1 SNHLY and CDR2 FYNNEI. This CDR3 has 12 residues. Here the CDR3 DNA reads TGTGCCAGCAAGGGTTCACGGGAGACCCAGTACTTC. Encoded protein: CASKGSRETQYF.

This clone was observed a handful of times. The chain couples TRBV12-5 to TRBJ1-4, with D perhaps matching TRBD1 (5 bases). Trimming pared 1 base from V and 8 bases from J, leaving 20 bases between. The V gene's germline CDR1 is LGHNT and CDR2 FRNRAP. The CDR3 runs 17 residues. The DNA of the CDR3 is TGTGCTAGTGGTTTGGCCGCGTATACGGGACGTGGGGAAAAACTGTTTTTT. Translating it yields CASGLAAYTGRGEKLFF.

This chain uses TRBV4-1 with TRBJ2-1; 7 bases align to TRBD2. V shed 0 bases, J shed 3 bases, and the junction held 8 bases outside the gene matches. Looked up from germline, CDR1 is MGHRA and CDR2 is YSYEKL. CDR3 length equals 17 residues. CDR3 nucleotide sequence: TGCGCCAGCAGCCAAGAAGAAGGCGGACTAGTCTACAATGAGCAGTTCTTC. As protein: CASSQEEGGLVYNEQFF.

The J gene is TRBJ2-3, the V gene TRBV5-1; 7 nucleotides agree with TRBD1. The germline CDR1 and CDR2 sequences are SGHRS and YFSETQ. The CDR3 extends over 16 amino acids. After removal of 4 bases from V and 2 bases from J, the junction contained 10 bases not matched to a gene. CDR3 in DNA: TGCGCCAGCAGCACCGACAGGGCCTTCCCCACAGATACGCAGTATTTT. It is translated as CASSTDRAFPTDTQYF.

The genes are TRBV5-1 and TRBJ2-2; unclear D gene. CDR3 length equals 13 residues. The germline CDR1 and CDR2 sequences are SGHRS and YFSETQ. Trimming took 0 bases from V and 6 from J, leaving 6 bases between them. The CDR3 spells CASSLGQSGELFF. CDR3 nucleotides: TGCGCCAGCAGCTTGGGACAATCCGGGGAGCTGTTTTTT.

This clone was counted only a few times. The J gene is TRBJ2-2, the V gene TRBV7-2; 9 bases map to TRBD2. Unmatched junction bases numbered 7, after V lost 2 bases and J lost 3 bases. The CDR3 extends over 17 amino acids. The germline V gene has CDR1 SGHTA and CDR2 FQGNSA. CDR3 amino acids: CASSLSRLAGYTGELFF. CDR3 sequence (DNA): TGTGCCAGCAGCTTAAGCCGGCTAGCGGGATACACCGGGGAGCTGTTTTTT.

V is TRBV11-2 and J is TRBJ1-6; D unresolved. Per the germline V gene, CDR1 is SGHAT and CDR2 is FQNNGV. The CDR3 is 15 residues long. V lost 7 bases and J lost 3, with 13 bases in between. CDR3 nucleotides: TGTGCCAGCACCAACCAAGGGTACTATAATTCACCCCTCCACTTT. Protein sequence: CASTNQGYYNSPLHF.

V gene TRBV11-3 combines with J gene TRBJ2-1; 12 bases map to TRBD1. The V and J ends lost 5 bases and 8 bases, in that order; junction bases with no gene match: 10. Per the germline V gene, CDR1 is SGHNT and CDR2 is YENEEA. The length of the CDR3 is 16 residues. The CDR3 region is CASSLAGTGGLHEQFF. In nucleotides, the CDR3 is TGTGCCAGCAGCCTAGCCGGGACAGGGGGCCTCCATGAGCAGTTCTTC.

This chain connects TRBV5-1 to TRBJ2-7; TRBD1 agrees at 7 bases. The CDR3 length is 15 residues. With 1 base clipped from V and 2 bases from J, the junction kept 6 bases outside the gene matches. Germline V gives CDR1 SGHRS, CDR2 YFSETQ. CDR3 residues: CASSLSMTGTYEQYF. The CDR3 DNA is TGCGCCAGCAGCTTGTCCATGACAGGGACCTACGAGCAGTACTTC.

The chain is built from TRBV28 and TRBJ1-2; 11 positions match TRBD1. CDR3 length: 18 amino acids. V shed 6 bases, J shed 5 bases, and the junction held 17 bases outside the gene matches. In germline, CDR1 is MDHEN, CDR2 SYDVKM. The chain's CDR3 is CASRNPLSDRGQGYGYTF. CDR3 coding DNA: TGTGCCAGCAGGAACCCCTTGTCGGACAGGGGGCAAGGATATGGCTACACCTTC.

The V call is TRBV18, the J call TRBJ2-3; 12 bases align to TRBD2. There are 18 residues in the CDR3. The germline CDR1 and CDR2 sequences are KGHSH and LQKENI. V was clipped by 3 bases and J by 2 bases; unmatched bases: 9. The CDR3 sequence: CASSPNTGLAGNTDTQYF. CDR3 nucleotide sequence: TGTGCCAGCTCACCCAACACTGGACTAGCGGGGAACACAGATACGCAGTATTTT.

The chain recombines TRBV7-9 with TRBJ1-2; 7 bases match TRBD1. The CDR3 is 15 residues long. V was pared by 5 bases and J by 0 bases, with 6 bases of the junction left unmatched. CDR1 is SEHNR, CDR2 FQNEAQ, per germline (reference sequence). For the CDR3, the DNA is TGTGCCAGCAGCCCGGGGACAGATGCTAACTATGGCTACACCTTC. Protein product: CASSPGTDANYGYTF.

This clone was counted only a few times. This sequence joins TRBV5-1 and TRBJ2-5; 7 positions agree with TRBD2. Trimming took 4 bases from V and 1 from J; bases not matched to a gene: 7. The CDR3 extends over 15 amino acids. The germline CDR1 and CDR2 sequences are SGHRS and YFSETQ. CDR3 sequence (DNA): TGCGCCAGCAGCCTTACAGCGGGGCCCCAAGAGACCCAGTACTTC. As protein: CASSLTAGPQETQYF.

The gene calls are TRBV5-1 and TRBJ2-1, with unresolved D. This CDR3 has 14 amino acids. V was cut by 2 bases and J by 9 bases, with 15 bases left in between. Germline loops: CDR1 SGHRS, CDR2 YFSETQ. The CDR3 DNA reads as TGCGCCAGCAGCTTTTATTCAGGCGGTGGTGAGCAGTTCTTC. It encodes CASSFYSGGGEQFF.

The V call is TRBV7-6, the J call TRBJ2-1; TRBD2 matches 8 bases. The CDR3 length is 14 residues. Germline V lookup: CDR1 SGHVS, CDR2 FNYEAQ. V lost 5 bases to trimming and J lost 3 bases; unmatched junction nucleotides: 3. CDR3 loop: CASSPSGGYNEQFF. CDR3 bases: TGTGCCAGCAGCCCCAGCGGGGGCTACAATGAGCAGTTCTTC.

The J gene is TRBJ2-5, the V gene TRBV9, with TRBD1 as a possible D gene (6 bases). CDR1 SGDLS and CDR2 YYNGEE come from the germline V gene. The germline V and J ends were trimmed by 3 bases and 4 bases, with 16 bases remaining between them. This CDR3 region has 15 residues. The CDR3 DNA reads TGTGCCAGCAGCGCTCGTACAGGGCTTGCAGAGACCCAGTACTTC. Residues: CASSARTGLAETQYF.